This T cell receptor beta chain was identified during a study of T cell changes during pregnancy in multiple sclerosis (dated by TCRdb to between 2018 and 2020). Study-wide context: The study looked at changes in the T cell repertoire across pregnancy in women with multiple sclerosis.

V is trimmed back by 8 bases and J by 4 bases, and the junction contains 12 bases that no gene match accounts for. The germline V gene (reference sequence) provides CDR1 LNHDA and CDR2 SQIVND. Its CDR3 holds 15 amino acids, cysteine through phenylalanine. Left in the record is the CDR3 DNA by itself, 45 bases read in frame from the first base. Comment on this clone: Its antigen is currently not known. No base quality information exists; no much larger clone differs at one position.

Libraries came from the immunoSEQ multiplex PCR assay. Drawn from immuneACCESS, this table holds only the in-frame rearrangements with V and J called that TCRdb kept. Clones are partly lost; checked studies trace under half to an unresolved V gene and leave the rest unexplained. Across this sample there are 70,000 or so clones, with 91% seen only once. Less than 0.85% of the sample goes to the ten largest clones. This receptor chain uses TRBV19 and TRBJ1-2; TRBD1 lines up with 8 middle nucleotides. The sequenced sample was peripheral blood, obtained in the third trimester of pregnancy. This clonotype was obtained from a female donor in good health, enrolled as a control in a pregnancy study. This receptor has the CDR3 CASCSPGQVIYGYTF. The nucleotide sequence reads TGTGCCAGTTGCTCCCCGGGACAGGTTATCTATGGCTACACCTTC.